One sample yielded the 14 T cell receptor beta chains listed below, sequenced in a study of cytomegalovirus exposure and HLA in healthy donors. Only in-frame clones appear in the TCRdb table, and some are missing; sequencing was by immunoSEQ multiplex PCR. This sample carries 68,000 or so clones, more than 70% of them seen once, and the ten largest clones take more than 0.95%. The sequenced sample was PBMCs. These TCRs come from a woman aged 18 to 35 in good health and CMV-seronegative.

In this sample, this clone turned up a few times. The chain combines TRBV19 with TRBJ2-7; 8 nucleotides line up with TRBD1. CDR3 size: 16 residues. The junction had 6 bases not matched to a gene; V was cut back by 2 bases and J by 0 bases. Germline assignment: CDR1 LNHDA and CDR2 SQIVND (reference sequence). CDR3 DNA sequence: TGTGCCAGTAGTATACGACAGGGGATGGGCTCCTACGAGCAGTACTTC. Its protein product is CASSIRQGMGSYEQYF.

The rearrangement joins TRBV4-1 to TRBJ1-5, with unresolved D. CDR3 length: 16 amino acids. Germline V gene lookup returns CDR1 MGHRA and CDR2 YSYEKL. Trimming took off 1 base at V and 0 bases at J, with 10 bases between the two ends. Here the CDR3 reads CASSQVGVYSNQPQHF. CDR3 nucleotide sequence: TGCGCCAGCAGCCAAGTCGGGGTGTATAGCAATCAGCCCCAGCATTTT.

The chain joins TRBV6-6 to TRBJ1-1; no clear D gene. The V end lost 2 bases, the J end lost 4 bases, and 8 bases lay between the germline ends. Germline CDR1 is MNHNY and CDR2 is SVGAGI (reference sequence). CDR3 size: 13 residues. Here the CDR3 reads CASSYEGSTEAFF. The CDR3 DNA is TGTGCCAGCAGTTACGAGGGTAGCACTGAAGCTTTCTTT.

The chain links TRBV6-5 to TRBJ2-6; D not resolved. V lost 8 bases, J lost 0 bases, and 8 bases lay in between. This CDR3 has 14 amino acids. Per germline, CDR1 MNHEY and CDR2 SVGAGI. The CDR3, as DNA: TGTGCCAGCCTGGAGCCCTCTGGGGCCAACGTCCTGACTTTC. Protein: CASLEPSGANVLTF.

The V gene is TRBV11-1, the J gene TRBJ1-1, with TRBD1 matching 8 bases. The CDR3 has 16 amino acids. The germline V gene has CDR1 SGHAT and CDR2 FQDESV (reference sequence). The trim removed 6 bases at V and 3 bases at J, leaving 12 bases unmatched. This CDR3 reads CASSSPTGVGHTEAFF. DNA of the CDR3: TGTGCCAGCAGTTCGCCGACAGGGGTGGGACACACTGAAGCTTTCTTT.

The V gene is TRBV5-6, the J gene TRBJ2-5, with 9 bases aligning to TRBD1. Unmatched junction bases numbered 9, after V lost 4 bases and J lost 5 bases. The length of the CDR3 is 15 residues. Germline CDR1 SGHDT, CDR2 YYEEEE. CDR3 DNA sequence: TGTGCCAGCAGCCGTCCCGGGACAGGGTCGGAGACCCAGTACTTC. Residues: CASSRPGTGSETQYF.

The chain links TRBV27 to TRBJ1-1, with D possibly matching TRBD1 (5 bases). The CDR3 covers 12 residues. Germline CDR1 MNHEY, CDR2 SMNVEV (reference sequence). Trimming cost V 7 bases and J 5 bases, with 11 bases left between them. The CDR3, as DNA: TGTGCCAGCACGGGGCGGGGGACTGAAGCTTTCTTT. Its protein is CASTGRGTEAFF.

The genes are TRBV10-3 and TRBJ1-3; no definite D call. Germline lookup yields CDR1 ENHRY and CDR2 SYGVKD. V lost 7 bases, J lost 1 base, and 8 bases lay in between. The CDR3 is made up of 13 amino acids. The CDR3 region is CAIMERSGNTIYF. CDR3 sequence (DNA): TGTGCCATCATGGAGAGGTCTGGAAACACCATATATTTT.

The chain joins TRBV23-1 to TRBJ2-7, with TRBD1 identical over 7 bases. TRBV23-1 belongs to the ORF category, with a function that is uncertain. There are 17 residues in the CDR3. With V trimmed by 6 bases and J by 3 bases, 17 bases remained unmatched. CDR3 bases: TGCGCCAGCAGCAGGCCCCCGGTCCGGGACAGCCTCTACGAGCAGTACTTC. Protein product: CASSRPPVRDSLYEQYF.

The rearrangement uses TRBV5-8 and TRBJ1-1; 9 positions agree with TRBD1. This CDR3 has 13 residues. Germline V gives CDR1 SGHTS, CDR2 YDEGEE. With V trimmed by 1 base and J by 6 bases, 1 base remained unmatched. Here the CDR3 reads CASSLRTGAEAFF. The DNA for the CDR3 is TGTGCCAGCAGCTTGAGGACAGGGGCTGAAGCTTTCTTT.

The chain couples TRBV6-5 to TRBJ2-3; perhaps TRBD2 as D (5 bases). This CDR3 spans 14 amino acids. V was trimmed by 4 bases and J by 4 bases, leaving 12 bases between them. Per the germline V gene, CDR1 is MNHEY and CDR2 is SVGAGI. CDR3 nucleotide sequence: TGTGCCAGCAGTTTGCGGGTTCCTTCAGATACGCAGTATTTT. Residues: CASSLRVPSDTQYF.

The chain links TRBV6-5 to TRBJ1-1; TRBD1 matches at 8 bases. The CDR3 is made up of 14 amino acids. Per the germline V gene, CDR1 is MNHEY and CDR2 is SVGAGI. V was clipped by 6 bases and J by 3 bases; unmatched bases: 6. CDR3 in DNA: TGTGCCAGCAGCAGACTCAGGGGGCACACTGAAGCTTTCTTT. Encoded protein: CASSRLRGHTEAFF.

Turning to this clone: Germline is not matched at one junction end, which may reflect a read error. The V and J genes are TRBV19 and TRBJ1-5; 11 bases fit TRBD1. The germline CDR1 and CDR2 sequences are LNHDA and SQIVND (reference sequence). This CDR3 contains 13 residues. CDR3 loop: CASSMGQGVSLYF. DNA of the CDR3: TGTGCCAGTAGTATGGGACAGGGGGTGTCCCTGTATTTT.

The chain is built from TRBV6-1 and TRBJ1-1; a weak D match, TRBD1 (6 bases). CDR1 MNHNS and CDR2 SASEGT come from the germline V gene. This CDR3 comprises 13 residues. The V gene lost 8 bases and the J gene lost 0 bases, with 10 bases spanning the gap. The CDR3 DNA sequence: TGTGCCAGCCCGGGACACATGAACACTGAAGCTTTCTTT. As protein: CASPGHMNTEAFF.